This T cell receptor beta chain came from a study of shared clonotypes between healthy human individuals. 300 ng DNA, roughly 27,000 T cell genomes, went into unsorted PBMC replicate PCRs. Sequenced by immunoSEQ multiplex PCR; TCRdb stores in-frame clones only, minus some. The data hold 400,000 to 500,000 clones, with around 79% observed a single time. The CDR3 is made up of 15 amino acids. CDR1 and CDR2 from the germline V gene are SGHAT and FQNNGV. V trimming: 5 bases; J trimming: 4 bases; junction bases outside the gene matches: 10. The TCR sequence derives from a woman aged 40 to 50 in good health. Some clones in this sample may be carry-over from other donors' samples. The chain links TRBV11-2 to TRBJ1-2; 7 nucleotides match TRBD1. Sequenced: PBMCs. CDR3 sequence: CASSLHRGPRYGYTF. In DNA, the CDR3 is TGTGCCAGCAGCCTTCACAGGGGCCCTCGCTATGGCTACACCTTC.